The sequence of this TCR beta chain was determined in a study of CD8+ T cells in alopecia areata (dated by TCRdb to the late 2010s). Describing the broader study: Treated patients were enrolled in an open-label pilot trial of oral tofacitinib at 5 to 10 mg twice daily for moderate-to-severe alopecia areata. Patients received tofacitinib for 6 to 18 months and were then followed off drug for 6 months to check for delayed response and recurrence. The study used high-throughput TCRbeta sequencing to examine T cell clonal expansion in alopecia areata, in both the C3H/HeJ mouse model and human patients. In humans, TCRbeta sequencing was performed on scalp tissue and on sorted CD4+ and CD8+ peripheral blood T cells from healthy controls and from patients with patchy or totalis/universalis alopecia areata. Tofacitinib-treated patients had biopsies at baseline and at 4 and 24 weeks of treatment, with a later scalp biopsy in several patients. Scalp clonality was compared across normal scalp (n=4), patchy alopecia areata scalp (n=8), and alopecia totalis/universalis scalp (n=8). The RNA source kit depended on sample type: the PAXgene miRNA kit for fixed scalp, the miRNeasy kit for PBMCs, and the RNeasy kit for mouse skin. immunoSEQ multiplex PCR using 35 Vbeta forward primers and 13 Jbeta reverse primers was used to amplify TCRbeta CDR3 regions.

Germline trimming: 6 bases from V, 2 bases from J; junction bases outside gene matches: 9. The germline V gene yields SQVTM for CDR1 and ANQGSEA for CDR2. The cysteine opens and the phenylalanine closes a CDR3 of 14 amino acids. This entry keeps only the CDR3 DNA: 42 bases, framed from base 1. Library generation was performed with the immunoSEQ multiplex PCR assay. RNA was extracted from all samples and reverse transcribed into cDNA as template for TCR sequencing. First-strand cDNA was synthesized using SuperScript III with a 2:1 mix of oligo-dT and random hexamers. A synthetic immune receptor repertoire was used to measure amplification bias, and any remaining bias was corrected computationally. Concerning the study's data processing: Raw reads were preprocessed to remove errors, and CDR3 was defined according to IMGT conventions as the region from the conserved cysteine to phenylalanine. Clonality was calculated as 1 minus Shannon entropy normalized by log2 of the number of productive unique TCRs. Whether each scalp clone was CD4 or CD8 was inferred by checking scalp TCRbeta sequences against the CD4 and CD8 repertoires from sorted blood. Drawn from immuneACCESS, this table holds only the in-frame rearrangements with V and J called that TCRdb kept. Clones are partly lost; checked studies trace under half to an unresolved V gene and leave the rest unexplained. That table is the source of V, J and clone size, and D and trimming were worked out from the DNA. The sample has some 130,000 clones on record, approximately 48% of them singletons. Of the sample, under 20% falls within the top ten clones.

This clone was seen more than once but under ten times. It has no known antigen specificity. No much larger clonotype is one base removed from it; base qualities were not supplied. Findings and caveats that apply to the study as a whole: Higher clonality and more expanded CD8+ clones were observed in lesional scalp than in normal scalp, particularly in alopecia totalis/universalis, a finding suggestive of antigenic drive. Resident alphabeta T cells in normal human skin are also sequenced, complicating scalp TCR repertoire analysis, unlike mouse skin dominated by gammadelta T cells. Shared TCR sequences between patients were less evident than in mice, which may be partly attributable to HLA diversity in the patient population.

The time point label, read with the paper, signifies: baseline before oral tofacitinib. Lesional scalp punch biopsies and peripheral blood were collected from alopecia areata patients. PBMCs were isolated by density centrifugation and stained for CD3, CD4 and CD8, after which CD4+ and CD8+ T cells were sorted on a FACSAria. The V and J genes are TRBV29-1 and TRBJ2-5; 7 nucleotides in the junction match TRBD1. The clonotype comes from a human donor with alopecia areata. The sample here was CD8+ T cells sorted from blood, taken at week 0. CDR3 sequence: CSVQPTGMQETQYF. The nucleotide sequence is given as TGCAGCGTACAACCGACAGGGATGCAAGAGACCCAGTACTTC.